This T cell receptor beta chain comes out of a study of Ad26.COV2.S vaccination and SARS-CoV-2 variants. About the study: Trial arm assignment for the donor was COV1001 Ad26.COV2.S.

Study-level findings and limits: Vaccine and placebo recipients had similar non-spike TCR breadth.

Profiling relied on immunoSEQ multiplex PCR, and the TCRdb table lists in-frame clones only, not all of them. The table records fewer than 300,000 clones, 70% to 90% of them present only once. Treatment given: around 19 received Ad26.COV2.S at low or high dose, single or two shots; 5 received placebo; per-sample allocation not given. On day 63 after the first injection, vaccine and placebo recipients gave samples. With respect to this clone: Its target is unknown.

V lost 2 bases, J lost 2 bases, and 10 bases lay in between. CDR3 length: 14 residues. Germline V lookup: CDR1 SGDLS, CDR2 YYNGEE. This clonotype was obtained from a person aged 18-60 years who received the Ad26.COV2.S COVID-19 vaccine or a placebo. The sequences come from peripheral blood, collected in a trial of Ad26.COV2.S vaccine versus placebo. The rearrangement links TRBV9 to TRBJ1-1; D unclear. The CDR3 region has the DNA TGTGCCAGCAGCGTGGACGGATTCAACACTGAAGCTTTCTTT. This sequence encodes CASSVDGFNTEAFF.